The 5 T cell receptor beta chains given below trace back to one sample, sequenced in a study of shared clonotypes between healthy human individuals. The method was immunoSEQ multiplex PCR; TCRdb's version includes in-frame clones alone and lacks a portion of them. The sample lists more than 2 million clones, under 97% seen once, with 0.1% to 0.15% in the top ten. The specimen was naive CD4+ T cells sorted from blood. Subset specified: CD45RA+ positively selected. These receptor sequences come from a man aged 18 to 30 in good health.

The chain has TRBV13 and TRBJ2-7; D is perhaps TRBD2 (6 bases). Trimming shortened V by 5 bases and J by 5 bases, and 16 bases separated the two germline ends. This CDR3 has 14 residues. Germline CDR1 reads PRHDT; CDR2 reads FYEKMQ (reference sequence). Here the CDR3 DNA reads TGTGCCAGCAGCAGACTGGGACTGCCGAACGAGCAGTACTTC. Protein sequence: CASSRLGLPNEQYF.

The chain employs TRBV6-6 and TRBJ1-4; D is undetermined. The V end was cut by 6 bases, the J end by 6 bases, with 5 bases between. This CDR3 is 11 amino acids long. Germline V gene data show CDR1 as MNHNY and CDR2 as SVGAGI (reference sequence). The CDR3 region has the DNA TGTGCCAGCAGAATGGATGAAAAACTGTTTTTT. Its protein is CASRMDEKLFF.

This sequence joins TRBV18 and TRBJ1-2; possible D gene TRBD1, 5 bases. This CDR3 region has 16 residues. Trimming shortened V by 6 bases and J by 5 bases, and 22 bases separated the two germline ends. Germline values: CDR1 KGHSH, CDR2 LQKENI. The CDR3 DNA sequence: TGTGCCAGCTCGCCGGAAGGGGACCCGCGGGAGTATGGCTACACCTTC. It is translated as CASSPEGDPREYGYTF.

The J gene is TRBJ2-3, the V gene TRBV5-4, with a weak D call TRBD1 (5 bases). Germline loops: CDR1 SGHNT, CDR2 YYREEE (reference sequence). CDR3 size: 17 residues. Trimming took 3 bases from V and 0 from J, leaving 17 bases between them. CDR3 in amino acids: CASSWGKGLASTDTQYF. The CDR3 DNA reads as TGTGCCAGCAGCTGGGGTAAGGGGCTTGCTAGCACAGATACGCAGTATTTT. Using reference TRBV5-4 and TRBJ2-3 for the parts outside the CDR3, the full variable domain is ETGVTQSPTHLIKTRGQQVTLRCSSQSGHNTVSWYQQALGQGPQFIFQYYREEENGRGNFPPRFSGLQFPNYSSELNVNALELDDSALYLCASSWGKGLASTDTQYFGPGTRLTVL.

The J gene is TRBJ1-6, the V gene TRBV5-6; D remains ambiguous. Germline assignment: CDR1 SGHDT and CDR2 YYEEEE. Trimming took 2 bases from V and 0 from J, leaving 6 bases between them. The CDR3 extends over 15 amino acids. The CDR3 loop is CASSFWSSYNSPLHF. The CDR3 DNA follows: TGTGCCAGCAGCTTCTGGAGCTCCTATAATTCACCCCTCCACTTT.